These 30 T cell receptor beta chains were sequenced from one sample in a study of identical twins (dated by TCRdb to the mid-2010s). Libraries were made using 5' RACE. The reads were generated on an Illumina HiSeq 2000. TCRdb redid the processing of the public reads, applying fastp at Q25 and MiXCR, and retained in-frame beta chains. Identical CDR3 proteins give one entry, which carries the most common genes and DNA. This sample holds 420,000 or so distinct CDR3 sequences; roughly 20% were observed only once. The biggest ten clones account for 12% of the sample. The sample consisted of naive T cells sorted from blood. The meaning of the sample's cell subset or site label: cells isolated with a human naive T-cell isolation kit. The receptor source for this set is a man between 50 and 59 years old in good health.

The genes are TRBV18 and TRBJ1-6, with D perhaps TRBD1 (5 bases). CDR1 KGHSH and CDR2 LQKENI come from the germline V gene. Trimming cost V 3 bases and J 10 bases, with 13 bases left between them. The CDR3 runs 14 residues. This CDR3 reads CASSPDMMISPLHF. CDR3 nucleotides: TGTGCCAGCTCACCGGACATGATGATATCACCCCTCCACTTT.

The chain employs TRBV2 and TRBJ1-4; possibly TRBD1 for D (5 bases). Trimming pared 6 bases from V and 3 bases from J, leaving 14 bases between. Germline CDR1 SNHLY, CDR2 FYNNEI. This CDR3 region has 15 residues. The CDR3 is CASRTQGSPNEKLFF. CDR3 bases: TGTGCCAGCAGGACCCAGGGTTCACCTAATGAAAAACTGTTTTTT.

This rearrangement joins TRBV5-1 to TRBJ2-3, with 8 positions matching TRBD1. Germline V gene data show CDR1 as SGHRS and CDR2 as YFSETQ. The length of the CDR3 is 14 residues. The V and J ends lost 0 bases and 5 bases, in that order; junction bases with no gene match: 2. As DNA, the CDR3 is TGCGCCAGCAGCTTGGCCGACAGGGGAGATACGCAGTATTTT. Its translation is CASSLADRGDTQYF.

The chain is built from TRBV2 and TRBJ1-6; TRBD1 might be the D (6 bases). This CDR3 contains 14 residues. Germline V gene sequence: CDR1 SNHLY, CDR2 FYNNEI. V shed 4 bases and J shed 9 bases, with 13 bases lying between them. The CDR3 loop reads CASSVQGMGSPLHF. In DNA, the CDR3 is TGTGCCAGCAGTGTTCAGGGGATGGGTTCACCCCTCCACTTT.

This clonotype has ten or more counts. V usage is TRBV20-1 and J usage is TRBJ2-3; TRBD2 aligns across 11 bases. Germline CDR1 and CDR2: DFQATT and SNEGSKA (reference sequence). The V and J ends lost 1 base and 0 bases, in that order; junction bases with no gene match: 3. The CDR3 is 16 residues long. Written as DNA, the CDR3 is TGCAGTGCTAGAGGACTAGCGGGGAGGAGCACAGATACGCAGTATTTT. Translation gives CSARGLAGRSTDTQYF.

The chain joins TRBV6-2 or TRBV6-3 to TRBJ1-2; a weak D match, TRBD1 (5 bases). The length of the CDR3 is 12 residues. Trimming removed 0 bases at V and 7 bases at J, with 6 bases between. The V gene's germline CDR1 is MNHEY and CDR2 SVGEGT. Here the CDR3 reads CASSYSGRGYTF. The CDR3, as DNA: TGTGCCAGCAGTTACTCGGGACGTGGCTACACCTTC.

This clonotype occurred many times. The chain employs TRBV20-1 and TRBJ2-6; D may be TRBD1 or TRBD2 (7 bases each). V shed 2 bases and J shed 2 bases, with 13 bases lying between them. The CDR3 is 16 residues long. CDR1 is DFQATT, CDR2 SNEGSKA, per germline (reference sequence). For the CDR3, the DNA is TGCAGTGCTAGACAGGGGGGGAGCGCTGGGGCCAACGTCCTGACTTTC. Protein product: CSARQGGSAGANVLTF.

This clonotype was observed a few times. CDR3 DNA sequence: TGTGCCAGCAGCCCCGGACTAGCGGGAGAGGGTGAGCAGTTCTTC. Amino acid sequence: CASSPGLAGEGEQFF. The chain has TRBV4-2 and TRBJ2-1; 13 bases match TRBD2. The V gene's germline CDR1 is LGHNA and CDR2 YNFKEQ. V lost 4 bases, J lost 9 bases, and 6 bases stayed unmatched. The CDR3 is 15 amino acids.

The V gene is TRBV5-5, the J gene TRBJ1-2, with no clear D. The V end lost 4 bases, the J end lost 1 base, and 14 bases lay between the germline ends. This CDR3 has 15 residues. Germline values: CDR1 SGHKS, CDR2 YYEKEE (reference sequence). The CDR3 DNA sequence: TGTGCCAGCAGCCTCGGGCCGGGAAGTAACTATGGCTACACCTTC. Encoded protein: CASSLGPGSNYGYTF.

The chain joins TRBV18 to TRBJ1-2; no firm D call. V was clipped by 1 base and J by 3 bases, with 6 bases between them. Germline V gives CDR1 KGHSH, CDR2 LQKENI. There are 13 residues in the CDR3. The CDR3 DNA follows: TGTGCCAGCTCACCACAGAAGGACTATGGCTACACCTTC. It is translated as CASSPQKDYGYTF.

This chain uses TRBV27 with TRBJ2-1; 9 nucleotides match TRBD2. Trimming took 0 bases from V and 10 from J; bases not matched to a gene: 10. The CDR3 runs 16 residues. CDR1 and CDR2 from the germline V gene are MNHEY and SMNVEV (reference sequence). The DNA of the CDR3 is TGTGCCAGCAGTTTATCGGGCGCGGGGGGGCCCGGAGAGCAGTTCTTC. It translates to CASSLSGAGGPGEQFF.

This clonotype was counted between two and nine times. This rearrangement joins TRBV6-1 to TRBJ1-5; D is possibly TRBD1 (5 bases). V was shortened by 5 bases and J by 7 bases, with 12 bases between the two germline ends. CDR3 length: 13 amino acids. CDR1 MNHNS and CDR2 SASEGT come from the germline V gene. The CDR3 nucleotides read TGTGCCAGCAGTCGGGGGATCGGGCAGCCCCAGCATTTT. Translation: CASSRGIGQPQHF.

The chain carries TRBV5-1 and TRBJ2-4; 9 bases map to TRBD1. The CDR3 covers 15 residues. V was clipped by 3 bases and J by 8 bases; unmatched bases: 9. Germline V gene sequence: CDR1 SGHRS, CDR2 YFSETQ. In DNA, the CDR3 is TGCGCCAGCAGCTGGGGACAGGGTCTCTTGGACATTCAGTACTTC. Translation: CASSWGQGLLDIQYF.

The chain has TRBV20-1 and TRBJ2-3; unclear D gene. Trimming took 1 base from V and 9 from J, leaving 8 bases between them. The germline V gene has CDR1 DFQATT and CDR2 SNEGSKA (reference sequence). The CDR3 extends over 11 amino acids. The DNA of the CDR3 is TGCAGTGCTAGAGGTCTTGGAACGCAGTATTTT. Encoded protein: CSARGLGTQYF.

This clonotype came up many times. This sequence joins TRBV20-1 and TRBJ2-1, with 13 bases lining up with TRBD2. The CDR3 is 15 amino acids. J gave up 9 bases and V 6 bases, and 11 bases lay outside the gene matches. CDR1 is DFQATT and CDR2 is SNEGSKA in the germline V gene (reference sequence). The CDR3 DNA sequence: TGCAGTGCGATCACTAGCGGGAGGGCCTTTGGTGAGCAGTTCTTC. Its protein is CSAITSGRAFGEQFF.

This clonotype has only one observation. This clone may be a read error of a much larger clone one base away. The rearrangement links TRBV7-9 to TRBJ1-5; D remains ambiguous. CDR3 length: 12 amino acids. Germline V gene sequence: CDR1 SEHNR, CDR2 FQNEAQ (reference sequence). The DNA of the CDR3 is TGTGCCAGCAGCTTAGCAGGTCAGCCCCAGCGTTTT. The encoded protein is CASSLAGQPQRF.

This clonotype was picked up many times. This chain joins TRBV5-1 and TRBJ1-1; 8 bases align to TRBD1. The CDR3 length is 15 residues. From germline, CDR1 is SGHRS and CDR2 YFSETQ. The ends lost 1 base at V and 7 bases at J; junction bases unmatched: 9. The CDR3 spells CASSLIPGQGIEAFF. CDR3 DNA sequence: TGCGCCAGCAGCTTGATACCCGGACAGGGAATTGAAGCTTTCTTT.

The genes are TRBV12-3 or TRBV12-4 and TRBJ2-2; 8 positions match TRBD1. V was clipped by 7 bases and J by 5 bases; unmatched bases: 9. This CDR3 is built from 15 residues. The CDR3 here is CASNPGGAGTGELFF. The DNA of the CDR3 is TGTGCCAGCAACCCAGGGGGCGCGGGAACCGGGGAGCTGTTTTTT.

This clonotype has ten or more counts. Here the CDR3 reads CSAIGRSASKNIQYF. In DNA, the CDR3 is TGCAGTGCCATTGGACGGAGCGCCTCCAAAAACATTCAGTACTTC. V gene TRBV20-1 combines with J gene TRBJ2-4, with D unresolved. The CDR3 runs 15 residues. Trimming left V 6 bases short and J 2 bases short, with 17 bases between. Germline CDR1 and CDR2: DFQATT and SNEGSKA (reference sequence).

The chain combines TRBV3-1 with TRBJ1-1; the D gene is possibly TRBD1 (6 bases). Deletions cut 3 bases from V and 8 bases from J, with 13 bases between. The CDR3 is made up of 13 amino acids. CDR1 LGHDT and CDR2 YNNKEL come from the germline V gene (reference sequence). The CDR3 sequence: CASSHLDRPEAFF. DNA of the CDR3: TGTGCCAGCAGCCATCTGGACAGACCCGAAGCTTTCTTT.

This rearrangement joins TRBV6-5 to TRBJ1-1, with D unclear. V lost 2 bases, J lost 0 bases, and 7 bases lay in between. Germline assignment: CDR1 MNHEY and CDR2 SVGAGI. The CDR3 is made up of 14 amino acids. DNA of the CDR3: TGTGCCAGCAGTTACGCCAGAATGAACACTGAAGCTTTCTTT. Residues: CASSYARMNTEAFF.

This clonotype has a count of ten or more. The V call is TRBV12-3 or TRBV12-4, the J call TRBJ1-1, with 8 positions matching TRBD1. The CDR3 has 13 amino acids. V gave up 5 bases and J gave up 7 bases; unmatched junction bases: 6. The CDR3 loop reads CASSGSGQVEAFF. The CDR3 region has the DNA TGTGCCAGCAGTGGGTCGGGACAGGTTGAAGCTTTCTTT.

This clonotype was observed a handful of times. This sequence joins TRBV6-2 or TRBV6-3 and TRBJ2-1; D is perhaps TRBD2 (6 bases). The length of the CDR3 is 17 residues. CDR1 is MNHEY, CDR2 SVGEGT, per germline. V dropped 2 bases and J dropped 7 bases, with 21 bases sitting between them. Written as DNA, the CDR3 is TGTGCCAGCAGTTACCCGTTGGCGGGATTAATGGTGAATGAGCAGTTCTTC. Translated, it gives CASSYPLAGLMVNEQFF.

This chain connects TRBV10-3 to TRBJ2-5, with 9 bases fitting TRBD2. The CDR3 extends over 12 amino acids. V was clipped by 6 bases and J by 5 bases; unmatched bases: 1. Germline CDR1 is ENHRY and CDR2 is SYGVKD. CDR3 sequence (DNA): TGTGCCATCAGCGCGGGGGGGGAGACCCAGTACTTC. The encoded protein is CAISAGGETQYF.

The gene calls are TRBV19 and TRBJ2-7, with 10 positions matching TRBD1. Germline trimming cut 5 bases from V and 5 bases from J; bases unmatched to any gene: 9. The V gene's germline CDR1 is LNHDA and CDR2 SQIVND (reference sequence). This CDR3 spans 15 amino acids. The CDR3 sequence is CASSDSSGTGDEQYF. CDR3 nucleotides: TGTGCCAGTAGTGACTCCTCCGGGACAGGGGACGAGCAGTACTTC.

Many counts were recorded for this clonotype. The chain joins TRBV29-1 to TRBJ2-1; D is unclear. The germline V and J ends were trimmed by 4 bases and 5 bases, with 18 bases remaining between them. Germline-derived CDR1 and CDR2 are SQVTM and ANQGSEA. This CDR3 comprises 15 residues. CDR3: CSVVLGTSTDNEQFF. CDR3 DNA sequence: TGCAGCGTTGTGCTGGGCACTTCGACCGACAATGAGCAGTTCTTC.

This clonotype was observed many times. This chain joins TRBV4-2 and TRBJ1-2; D is possibly TRBD1 (5 bases). CDR3 length: 15 residues. CDR1 is LGHNA and CDR2 is YNFKEQ in the germline V gene. V was clipped by 0 bases and J by 3 bases, with 11 bases between them. The CDR3 sequence is CASSQEGQDHYGYTF. The CDR3 DNA reads as TGTGCCAGCAGCCAAGAGGGGCAGGACCACTATGGCTACACCTTC.

This clonotype was found many times. The genes are TRBV9 and TRBJ1-1, with 7 bases fitting TRBD1. The CDR3 covers 14 residues. Germline-derived CDR1 and CDR2 are SGDLS and YYNGEE. V lost 2 bases to trimming and J lost 6 bases; unmatched junction nucleotides: 7. The CDR3 region is CASSVSGQGAEAFF. CDR3 nucleotide sequence: TGTGCCAGCAGCGTCAGTGGTCAGGGGGCTGAAGCTTTCTTT.

This sequence joins TRBV4-2 and TRBJ2-7, with D perhaps matching TRBD1 or TRBD2 (5 bases each). The CDR3 spans 15 residues. V shed 0 bases and J shed 0 bases, with 9 bases lying between them. In germline, CDR1 is LGHNA, CDR2 YNFKEQ. The CDR3 here is CASSQDRDGSYEQYF. The CDR3 bases are TGTGCCAGCAGCCAAGACCGGGACGGCTCCTACGAGCAGTACTTC.

This clonotype was detected once. The genes are TRBV3-1 and TRBJ2-3; no clear D. The V and J ends lost 0 bases and 6 bases respectively, with 4 bases between them. This CDR3 region has 12 residues. Looked up from germline, CDR1 is LGHDT and CDR2 is YNNKEL (reference sequence). Here the CDR3 DNA reads TGTGCCAGCAGCCAAGATTCGGATACGCAGTATTTT. Protein: CASSQDSDTQYF.